Listed here is a single T cell receptor (beta chain). The sample is drawn from a study of blood T cell repertoires in COVID-19. Here immunoSEQ multiplex PCR was the method, and the copy in TCRdb shows in-frame clones only, minus some. The sample lists 400,000 or so clones; roughly 89% were seen once. The specimen was peripheral blood. The origin of this receptor is a man aged 18 to 30 with COVID-19, enrolled during active disease.

CDR3 coding DNA: TGTGCCAGCAGAGAGGCTAGCGGAACCACAGATACGCAGTATTTT. It specifies CASREASGTTDTQYF. The rearrangement joins TRBV6-6 to TRBJ2-3, with 7 positions matching TRBD2. The CDR3 contains 15 residues. V dropped 6 bases and J dropped 2; count of bases not matched to a gene: 8. Germline CDR1 MNHNY, CDR2 SVGAGI (reference sequence).